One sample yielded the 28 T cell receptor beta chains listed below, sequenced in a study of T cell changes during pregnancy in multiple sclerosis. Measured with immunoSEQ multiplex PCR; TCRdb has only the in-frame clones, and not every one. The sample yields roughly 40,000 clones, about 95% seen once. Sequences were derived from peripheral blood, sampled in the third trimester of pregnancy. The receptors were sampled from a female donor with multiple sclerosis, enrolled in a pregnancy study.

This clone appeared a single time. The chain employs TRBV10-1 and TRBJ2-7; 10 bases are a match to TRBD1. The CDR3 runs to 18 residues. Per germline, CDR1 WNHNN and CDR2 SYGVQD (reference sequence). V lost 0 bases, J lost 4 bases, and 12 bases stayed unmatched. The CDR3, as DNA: TGCGCCAGCAGTGAGTCGAGTCTTTCTGGGACAGGGGATTACGAGCAGTACTTC. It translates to CASSESSLSGTGDYEQYF.

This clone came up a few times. The CDR3 DNA reads as TGCGCCAGCAGCCAAGAACAGAATCAGCCCCAGCATTTT. It translates to CASSQEQNQPQHF. The chain employs TRBV4-1 and TRBJ1-5, with no clear D. Germline loops: CDR1 MGHRA, CDR2 YSYEKL. The CDR3 consists of 13 residues. V was trimmed by 0 bases and J by 4 bases, leaving 4 bases between them.

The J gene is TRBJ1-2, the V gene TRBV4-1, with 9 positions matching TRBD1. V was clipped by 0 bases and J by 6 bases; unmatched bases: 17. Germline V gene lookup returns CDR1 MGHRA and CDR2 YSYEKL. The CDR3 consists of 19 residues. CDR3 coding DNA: TGCGCCAGCAGCCAAGAACCAGGGGCTACACGGGACAGGGTCGATGGCTACACCTTC. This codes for CASSQEPGATRDRVDGYTF.

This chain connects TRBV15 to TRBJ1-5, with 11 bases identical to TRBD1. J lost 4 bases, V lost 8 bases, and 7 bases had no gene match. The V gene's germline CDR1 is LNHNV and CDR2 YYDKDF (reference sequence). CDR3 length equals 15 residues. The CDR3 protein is CATAWDRGRNQPQHF. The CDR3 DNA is TGTGCCACCGCATGGGACAGGGGGAGAAATCAGCCCCAGCATTTT.

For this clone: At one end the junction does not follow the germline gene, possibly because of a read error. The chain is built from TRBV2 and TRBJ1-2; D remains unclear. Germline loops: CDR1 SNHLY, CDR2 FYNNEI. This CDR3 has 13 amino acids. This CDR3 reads CASSEGRLYGYTF. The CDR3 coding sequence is TGTGCCAGCAGCGAAGGGCGACTCTATGGCTACACCTTC.

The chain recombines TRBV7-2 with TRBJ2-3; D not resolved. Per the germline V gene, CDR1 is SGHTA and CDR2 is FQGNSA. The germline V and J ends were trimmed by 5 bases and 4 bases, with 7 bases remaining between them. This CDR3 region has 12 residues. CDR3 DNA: TGTGCCAGCAGCCCCCGTCCAGATACGCAGTATTTT. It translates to CASSPRPDTQYF.

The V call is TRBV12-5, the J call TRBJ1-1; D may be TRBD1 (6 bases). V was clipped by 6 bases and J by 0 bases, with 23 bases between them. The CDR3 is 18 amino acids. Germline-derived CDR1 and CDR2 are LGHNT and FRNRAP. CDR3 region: CASGSFLSGQHMNTEAFF. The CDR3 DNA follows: TGTGCTAGTGGCTCATTTCTTTCTGGACAGCACATGAACACTGAAGCTTTCTTT.

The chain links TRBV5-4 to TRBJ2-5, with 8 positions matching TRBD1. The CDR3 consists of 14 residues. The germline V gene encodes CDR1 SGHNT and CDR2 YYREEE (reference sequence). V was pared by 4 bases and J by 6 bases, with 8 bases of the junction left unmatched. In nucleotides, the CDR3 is TGTGCCAGCAGCCCCCCCTCAGGGGGCAAGACCCAGTACTTC. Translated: CASSPPSGGKTQYF.

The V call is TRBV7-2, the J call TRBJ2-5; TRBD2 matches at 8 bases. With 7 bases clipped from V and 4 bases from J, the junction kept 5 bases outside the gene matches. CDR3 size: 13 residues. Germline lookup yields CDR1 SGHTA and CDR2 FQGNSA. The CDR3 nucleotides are TGTGCCAGCACAGAGCGGGGGAGAGAGACCCAGTACTTC. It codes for CASTERGRETQYF.

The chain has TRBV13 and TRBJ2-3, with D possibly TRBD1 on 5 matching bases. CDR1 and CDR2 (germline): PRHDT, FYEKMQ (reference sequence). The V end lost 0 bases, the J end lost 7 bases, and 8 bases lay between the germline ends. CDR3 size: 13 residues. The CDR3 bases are TGTGCCAGCAGCTTAGGCCAGGGAAATACGCAGTATTTT. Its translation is CASSLGQGNTQYF.

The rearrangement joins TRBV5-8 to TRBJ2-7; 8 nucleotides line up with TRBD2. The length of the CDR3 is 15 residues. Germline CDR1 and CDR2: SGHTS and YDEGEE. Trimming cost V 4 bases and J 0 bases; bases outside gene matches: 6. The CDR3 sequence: CASSLRGGPSYEQYF. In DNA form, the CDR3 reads TGTGCCAGCAGCCTTCGGGGGGGCCCCTCCTACGAGCAGTACTTC.

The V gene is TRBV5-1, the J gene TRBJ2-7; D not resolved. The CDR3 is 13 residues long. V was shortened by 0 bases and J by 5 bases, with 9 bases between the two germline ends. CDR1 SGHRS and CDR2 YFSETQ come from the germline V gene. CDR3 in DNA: TGCGCCAGCAGCTTGGCGTTGTCCCACGAGCAGTACTTC. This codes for CASSLALSHEQYF.

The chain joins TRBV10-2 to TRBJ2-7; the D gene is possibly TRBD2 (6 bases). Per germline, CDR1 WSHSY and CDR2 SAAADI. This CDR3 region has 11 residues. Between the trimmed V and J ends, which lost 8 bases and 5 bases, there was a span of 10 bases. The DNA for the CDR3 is TGCGCCAGCTCCCAGCGGGACGAGCAGTACTTC. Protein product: CASSQRDEQYF.

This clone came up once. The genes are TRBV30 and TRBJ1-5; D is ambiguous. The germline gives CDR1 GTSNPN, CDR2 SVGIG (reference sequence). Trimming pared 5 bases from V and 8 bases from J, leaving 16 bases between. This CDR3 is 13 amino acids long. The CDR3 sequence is CAWAPKGVKPQHF. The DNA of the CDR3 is TGTGCCTGGGCCCCGAAGGGAGTCAAGCCCCAGCATTTT.

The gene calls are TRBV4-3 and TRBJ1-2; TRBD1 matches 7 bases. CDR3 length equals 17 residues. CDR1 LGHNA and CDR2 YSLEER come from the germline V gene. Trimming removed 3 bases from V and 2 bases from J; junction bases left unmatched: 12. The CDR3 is CASSHHGGEGANYGYTF. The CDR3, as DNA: TGCGCCAGCAGCCACCACGGTGGTGAGGGGGCCAACTATGGCTACACCTTC.

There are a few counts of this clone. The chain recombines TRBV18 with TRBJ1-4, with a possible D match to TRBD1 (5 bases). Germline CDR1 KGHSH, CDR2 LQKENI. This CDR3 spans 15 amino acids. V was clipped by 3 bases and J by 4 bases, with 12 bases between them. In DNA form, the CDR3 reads TGTGCCAGCTCACCCGTGCAGGGTGGTAATGAAAAACTGTTTTTT. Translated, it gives CASSPVQGGNEKLFF.

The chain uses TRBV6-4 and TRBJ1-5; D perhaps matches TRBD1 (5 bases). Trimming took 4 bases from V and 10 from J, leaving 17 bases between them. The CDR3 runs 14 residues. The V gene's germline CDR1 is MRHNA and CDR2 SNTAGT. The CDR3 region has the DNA TGTGCCAGCAGTGTGCAGGGCCTACGTTTTCCCCAGCATTTT. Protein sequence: CASSVQGLRFPQHF.

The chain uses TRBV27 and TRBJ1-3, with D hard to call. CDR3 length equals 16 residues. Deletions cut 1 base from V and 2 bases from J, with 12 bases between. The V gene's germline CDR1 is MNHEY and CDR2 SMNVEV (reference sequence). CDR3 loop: CASSLFWATPGNTIYF. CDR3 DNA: TGTGCCAGCAGTTTATTTTGGGCCACGCCTGGAAACACCATATATTTT.

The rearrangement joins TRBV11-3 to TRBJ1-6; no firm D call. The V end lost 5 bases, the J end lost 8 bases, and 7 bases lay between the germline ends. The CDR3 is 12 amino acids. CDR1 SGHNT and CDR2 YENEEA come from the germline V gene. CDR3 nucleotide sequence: TGTGCCAGCAGCACGATAGATTCACCCCTCCACTTT. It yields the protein CASSTIDSPLHF.

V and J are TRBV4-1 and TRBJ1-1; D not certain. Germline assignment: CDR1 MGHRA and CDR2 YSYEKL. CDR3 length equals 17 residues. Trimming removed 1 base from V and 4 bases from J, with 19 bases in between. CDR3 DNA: TGCGCCAGCAGCCAAGTAAGGTTGAGTCTACCGGGCACTGAAGCTTTCTTT. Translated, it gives CASSQVRLSLPGTEAFF.

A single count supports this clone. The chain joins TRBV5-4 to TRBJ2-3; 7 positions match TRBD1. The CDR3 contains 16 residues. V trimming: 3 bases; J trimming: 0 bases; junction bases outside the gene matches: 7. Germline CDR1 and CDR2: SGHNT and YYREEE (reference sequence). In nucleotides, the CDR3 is TGTGCCAGCAGCTCCCACAGGGGACCTAGCACAGATACGCAGTATTTT. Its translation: CASSSHRGPSTDTQYF.

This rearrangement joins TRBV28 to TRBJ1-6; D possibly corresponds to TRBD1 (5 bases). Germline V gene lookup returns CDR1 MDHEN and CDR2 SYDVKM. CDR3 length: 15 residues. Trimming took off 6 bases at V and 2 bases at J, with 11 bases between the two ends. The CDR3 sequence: CASRRQSPYNSPLHF. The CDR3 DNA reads TGTGCCAGCAGGAGACAGTCCCCCTATAATTCACCCCTCCACTTT.

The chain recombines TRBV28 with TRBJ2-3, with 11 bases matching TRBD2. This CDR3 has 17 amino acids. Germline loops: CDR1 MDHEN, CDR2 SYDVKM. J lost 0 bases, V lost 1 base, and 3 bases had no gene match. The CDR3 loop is CASSLSGLAVSTDTQYF. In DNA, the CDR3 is TGTGCCAGCAGTTTATCGGGACTAGCGGTTAGCACAGATACGCAGTATTTT. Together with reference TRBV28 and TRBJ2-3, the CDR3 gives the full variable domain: DVKVTQSSRYLVKRTGEKVFLECVQDMDHENMFWYRQDPGLGLRLIYFSYDVKMKEKGDIPEGYSVSREKKERFSLILESASTNQTSMYLCASSLSGLAVSTDTQYFGPGTRLTVL.

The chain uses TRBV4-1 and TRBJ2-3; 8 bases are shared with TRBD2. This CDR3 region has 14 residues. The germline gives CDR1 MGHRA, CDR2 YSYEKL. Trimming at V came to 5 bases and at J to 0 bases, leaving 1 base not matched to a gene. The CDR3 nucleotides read TGCGCCAGCAGCTTAGCGGGAAGCACAGATACGCAGTATTTT. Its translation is CASSLAGSTDTQYF.

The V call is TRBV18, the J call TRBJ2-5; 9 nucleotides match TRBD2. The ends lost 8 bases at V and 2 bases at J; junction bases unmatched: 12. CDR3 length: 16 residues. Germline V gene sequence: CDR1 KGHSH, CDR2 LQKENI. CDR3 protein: CASTVPLTSGQETQYF. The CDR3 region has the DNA TGTGCCAGCACTGTCCCACTGACTAGCGGACAAGAGACCCAGTACTTC.

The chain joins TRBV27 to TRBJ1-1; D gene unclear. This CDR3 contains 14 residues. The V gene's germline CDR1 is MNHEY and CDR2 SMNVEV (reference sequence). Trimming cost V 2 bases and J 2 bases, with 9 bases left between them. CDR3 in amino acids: CASSLNSPNTEAFF. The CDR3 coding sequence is TGTGCCAGCAGTTTAAATTCCCCAAACACTGAAGCTTTCTTT.

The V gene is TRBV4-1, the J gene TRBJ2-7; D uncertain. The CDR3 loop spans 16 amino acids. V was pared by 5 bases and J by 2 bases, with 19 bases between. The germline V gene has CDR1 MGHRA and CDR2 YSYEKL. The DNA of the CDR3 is TGCGCCAGCAGCTGGATAGGAGAGACGCCAACCTACGAGCAGTACTTC. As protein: CASSWIGETPTYEQYF.

The CDR3 spells CASSLGTGLSYEQYF. CDR3 coding DNA: TGTGCCAGCAGCTTGGGGACAGGGTTAAGCTACGAGCAGTACTTC. The chain has TRBV5-6 and TRBJ2-7, with 8 nucleotides matching TRBD1. CDR1 is SGHDT and CDR2 is YYEEEE in the germline V gene. The ends lost 0 bases at V and 3 bases at J; junction bases unmatched: 5. The CDR3 has 15 residues.